The 24 T cell receptor beta chains in this list originate from one sample, sequenced in a study of OX40 agonist ivuxolimab in advanced cancers. The data were produced by immunoSEQ multiplex PCR, yet TCRdb's version contains in-frame clones alone and is incomplete. The data show 90,000 to 100,000 clones, around 85% seen once. The sequencing used CD4+ or CD8+ T cells sorted from blood, collected in a trial of the OX40 agonist ivuxolimab. All receptors come from an adult with an advanced solid tumor such as melanoma, head and neck, liver or kidney cancer.

V and J are TRBV7-2 and TRBJ2-4, with 10 bases fitting TRBD1. Trimming cost V 5 bases and J 9 bases; bases outside gene matches: 10. CDR1 is SGHTA, CDR2 FQGNSA, per germline. This CDR3 region has 15 residues. The CDR3 nucleotides are TGTGCCAGCAGCGCGACGACAGGGGGCGGGAGCATTCAGTACTTC. Amino acids: CASSATTGGGSIQYF.

The J gene is TRBJ2-1, the V gene TRBV18, with TRBD2 identical over 12 bases. The V gene's germline CDR1 is KGHSH and CDR2 LQKENI. The CDR3 sequence is 16 residues long. V shed 0 bases, J shed 7 bases, and the junction held 4 bases outside the gene matches. The CDR3, as DNA: TGTGCCAGCTCACCACCGGGACTAGCGGGCGGAAATGAGCAGTTCTTC. Translation gives CASSPPGLAGGNEQFF.

As regards this clone: A read error may account for a junction end that differs from germline. The chain carries TRBV30 and TRBJ2-1; 10 nucleotides agree with TRBD2. The CDR3 extends over 12 amino acids. Germline values: CDR1 GTSNPN, CDR2 SVGIG (reference sequence). The CDR3 region has the DNA TGTGCCTGGAGTATTCTAGCGGGAGTTGTGATCTTC. It specifies CAWSILAGVVIF.

J is TRBJ2-7 and V is TRBV25-1; 12 bases align to TRBD2. V lost 7 bases to trimming and J lost 1 base; unmatched junction nucleotides: 14. This CDR3 is built from 18 residues. Germline CDR1 is MGHDK and CDR2 is SYGVNS. CDR3 sequence: CASTSSRLAGDWSYEQYV. CDR3 sequence (DNA): TGTGCCAGCACCTCCTCGCGACTAGCGGGAGACTGGTCCTACGAGCAGTACGTC.

The chain links TRBV10-2 to TRBJ1-4; the D is unclear. Between the trimmed V and J ends, which lost 3 bases and 7 bases, there was a span of 12 bases. This CDR3 is 14 amino acids long. Germline V gives CDR1 WSHSY, CDR2 SAAADI. The CDR3 bases are TGCGCCAGCAGTGATAAGTCTGAGGGTGAAAAACTGTTTTTT. It specifies CASSDKSEGEKLFF.

This clone showed up many times. V is TRBV7-6 and J is TRBJ2-7; TRBD2 might be the D (7 bases). The CDR3 totals 14 residues. Germline lookup yields CDR1 SGHVS and CDR2 FNYEAQ. Trimming took 8 bases from V and 2 from J, leaving 16 bases between them. In nucleotides, the CDR3 is TGTGCCAGCTCTAGGGGGGGAGGGCCCTACGAGCAGTACTTC. Translation: CASSRGGGPYEQYF.

The sample holds one count of this clone. The chain combines TRBV28 with TRBJ1-1; a weak D match, TRBD1 (5 bases). V lost 8 bases to trimming and J lost 2 bases, with 15 bases between them. CDR3 length: 14 residues. The germline V gene has CDR1 MDHEN and CDR2 SYDVKM. The CDR3: CASGPWGVNTEAFF. The CDR3 DNA sequence: TGTGCCAGCGGGCCGTGGGGGGTCAACACTGAAGCTTTCTTT.

This sequence joins TRBV20-1 and TRBJ2-4; 7 bases map to TRBD2. The CDR3 is made up of 11 amino acids. Germline V gene data show CDR1 as DFQATT and CDR2 as SNEGSKA (reference sequence). V was pared by 6 bases and J by 6 bases, with 2 bases of the junction left unmatched. This CDR3 is CSALAGNIQYF. The DNA of the CDR3 is TGCAGTGCCTTAGCGGGAAACATTCAGTACTTC.

The chain recombines TRBV6-6 with TRBJ2-1; a possible D gene is TRBD2 (5 bases). Germline V gives CDR1 MNHNY, CDR2 SVGAGI (reference sequence). V was shortened by 4 bases and J by 8 bases, with 15 bases between the two germline ends. The CDR3 loop spans 14 amino acids. The CDR3 DNA reads as TGTGCCAGCAGTTTTTGGCTGGGAGACGATGAGCAGTTCTTC. Translated: CASSFWLGDDEQFF.

This rearrangement joins TRBV6-5 to TRBJ1-2; D perhaps matches TRBD1 (5 bases). With 8 bases removed from V and 8 bases from J, the gap between germline ends came to 18 bases. This CDR3 contains 13 residues. Germline V gene lookup returns CDR1 MNHEY and CDR2 SVGAGI. The CDR3 loop reads CASWDRKGNGYTF. As DNA, the CDR3 is TGTGCCAGCTGGGACCGGAAGGGAAACGGCTACACCTTC.

This clone was seen only once. J is TRBJ2-5 and V is TRBV7-9, with no clear D. This CDR3 comprises 11 residues. Between the trimmed V and J ends, which lost 3 bases and 5 bases, there was a span of 4 bases. Germline V gives CDR1 SEHNR, CDR2 FQNEAQ (reference sequence). CDR3 bases: TGTGCCAGCAGCTTTCGGGAGACCCAGTACTTC. Its translation: CASSFRETQYF.

The rearrangement links TRBV4-1 to TRBJ1-6; no clear D gene. The V end lost 5 bases, the J end lost 7 bases, and 15 bases lay between the germline ends. CDR3 length equals 15 residues. CDR1 and CDR2 (germline): MGHRA, YSYEKL. CDR3 bases: TGCGCCAGCAGCTCGGCAGGCGGGGTCAATTCACCCCTCCACTTT. Translation gives CASSSAGGVNSPLHF.

The chain employs TRBV23-1 and TRBJ2-7; unclear D gene. TRBV23-1 is an ORF, with its function uncertain. The CDR3 loop spans 15 amino acids. V was clipped by 3 bases and J by 6 bases, with 18 bases between them. The chain's CDR3 is CASSHLILSLFEQYV. CDR3 DNA sequence: TGCGCCAGCAGTCACCTGATTTTATCTCTATTCGAGCAGTACGTC.

The genes are TRBV30 and TRBJ1-1, with 7 bases identical to TRBD1. Germline V lookup: CDR1 GTSNPN, CDR2 SVGIG (reference sequence). This CDR3 has 14 residues. The ends lost 3 bases at V and 0 bases at J; junction bases unmatched: 4. CDR3 coding DNA: TGTGCCTGGAGCTTGGACAGGTTGAACACTGAAGCTTTCTTT. Amino acid sequence: CAWSLDRLNTEAFF.

The rearrangement links TRBV27 to TRBJ2-5; TRBD2 aligns across 10 bases. V lost 6 bases and J lost 5; bases outside the gene matches: 15. Germline values: CDR1 MNHEY, CDR2 SMNVEV (reference sequence). This CDR3 is built from 17 residues. CDR3: CASSRSSGLARRETQYF. In DNA form, the CDR3 reads TGTGCCAGCAGCAGAAGCTCGGGACTAGCGAGAAGGGAGACCCAGTACTTC.

This chain joins TRBV7-2 and TRBJ1-5; unclear D gene. Deletions cut 1 base from V and 5 bases from J, with 6 bases between. Germline V CDR1 and CDR2: SGHTA, FQGNSA. The CDR3 has 13 residues. CDR3 sequence reads: CASSLVPDQPQHF. The DNA for the CDR3 is TGTGCCAGCAGCTTAGTCCCTGATCAGCCCCAGCATTTT.

The chain carries TRBV5-1 and TRBJ2-5; TRBD2 matches 11 bases. In germline, CDR1 is SGHRS, CDR2 YFSETQ. V gave up 0 bases and J gave up 3 bases; unmatched junction bases: 1. This CDR3 is built from 15 residues. The DNA of the CDR3 is TGCGCCAGCAGCTTGGTGACTAGCGGGAAAGAGACCCAGTACTTC. It specifies CASSLVTSGKETQYF.

The chain recombines TRBV6-1 with TRBJ2-7; 10 nucleotides match TRBD2. J was trimmed by 6 bases and V by 5 bases; bases with no gene match: 7. The CDR3 runs to 14 residues. CDR1 is MNHNS and CDR2 is SASEGT in the germline V gene. CDR3 loop: CASSSSGRVSEQYF. In DNA, the CDR3 is TGTGCCAGCAGTTCTAGCGGGAGAGTTAGCGAGCAGTACTTC.

CDR3 coding DNA: TGCGCCAGCTCCGAGCCAGGGGCAACTGAAGCTTTCTTT. It translates to CASSEPGATEAFF. The rearrangement links TRBV5-1 to TRBJ1-1; D may be TRBD1 (6 bases). The germline V gene encodes CDR1 SGHRS and CDR2 YFSETQ. V was clipped by 7 bases and J by 5 bases, with 15 bases between them. CDR3 length: 13 amino acids. Full variable domain (rest looked up from reference TRBV5-1 and TRBJ1-1): KAGVTQTPRYLIKTRGQQVTLSCSPISGHRSVSWYQQTPGQGLQFLFEYFSETQRNKGNFPGRFSGRQFSNSRSEMNVSTLELGDSALYLCASSEPGATEAFFGQGTRLTVV.

J is TRBJ2-1 and V is TRBV2; TRBD2 matches 7 bases. The CDR3 runs to 12 residues. With V trimmed by 8 bases and J by 6 bases, 4 bases remained unmatched. Germline V gene sequence: CDR1 SNHLY, CDR2 FYNNEI. In nucleotides, the CDR3 is TGTGCCAGCCTATGGGGGGGCAATGAGCAGTTCTTC. Amino acids: CASLWGGNEQFF.

The chain carries TRBV28 and TRBJ1-2; the D is unclear. This CDR3 region has 13 residues. In germline, CDR1 is MDHEN, CDR2 SYDVKM. Between the trimmed V and J ends, which lost 6 bases and 1 base, there was a span of 9 bases. The CDR3 sequence is CASRRTLNYGYTF. DNA of the CDR3: TGTGCCAGCAGAAGGACCCTTAACTATGGCTACACCTTC.

The chain recombines TRBV2 with TRBJ1-2; a weak D match, TRBD1 (5 bases). Between the trimmed V and J ends, which lost 6 bases and 5 bases, there was a span of 22 bases. The CDR3 contains 16 residues. Germline loops: CDR1 SNHLY, CDR2 FYNNEI. The DNA of the CDR3 is TGTGCCAGCAGGCCCGGGTCAGACAGACCAAGATATGGCTACACCTTC. Its protein is CASRPGSDRPRYGYTF.

This clone was observed a handful of times. The V and J genes are TRBV29-1 and TRBJ2-2; D tentatively reads TRBD1 or TRBD2 (5 bases each). V lost 7 bases and J lost 6, with 12 bases in between. Germline-derived CDR1 and CDR2 are SQVTM and ANQGSEA. CDR3 length: 12 amino acids. The CDR3, as DNA: TGCAGCGCCGGGACCTTCCCCGGGGAGCTGTTTTTT. Its translation is CSAGTFPGELFF.

A single count supports this clone. This chain joins TRBV7-2 and TRBJ2-5; D is possibly TRBD2 (5 bases). Between the trimmed V and J ends, which lost 4 bases and 5 bases, there was a span of 11 bases. CDR1 is SGHTA, CDR2 FQGNSA, per germline. This CDR3 is built from 13 residues. The chain's CDR3 is CASSYPRGETQYF. The CDR3 DNA reads TGTGCCAGCAGCTACCCCCGGGGTGAGACCCAGTACTTC.